This T cell receptor beta chain was sequenced in a study of blood T cell repertoires in COVID-19. Study in general: PBMCs, B-cell-depleted T cells, or T cells provided the cDNA or gDNA that made up the material.

Profiling relied on immunoSEQ multiplex PCR, and the TCRdb table lists in-frame clones only, not all of them. Among just over 300,000 clones listed, about 90% were seen once. The V and J ends lost 8 bases and 2 bases, in that order; junction bases with no gene match: 6. The CDR3 has 14 amino acids. The germline CDR1 and CDR2 sequences are MNHEY and SVGAGI. Sequenced material: PBMCs or T cells enriched from blood (not recorded which). The V and J genes are TRBV6-5 and TRBJ1-5; 7 bases agree with TRBD1. The TCR was taken from a woman aged 18-29 years with acute COVID-19. The DNA for the CDR3 is TGTGCCAGCCGAAGACAGGGCGGCAATCAGCCCCAGCATTTT. This gives the protein CASRRQGGNQPQHF.